Below, 10 T cell receptor beta chains from the same sample are listed, as sequenced in a study of siplizumab effects on memory and regulatory T cells. The repertoire was sequenced with immunoSEQ multiplex PCR; TCRdb's copy has only in-frame clones and lacks some. In the table there are some 97,000 clones, about nine tenths of which are singletons. Sequencing was performed on CD4+ T cells sorted from blood. The receptors were gathered from a human donor in good health.

The gene calls are TRBV5-3 and TRBJ2-2; D is possibly TRBD1 (5 bases). TRBV5-3 is classed as an ORF, of uncertain function. This CDR3 is 15 amino acids long. The V and J ends lost 4 bases and 6 bases respectively, with 16 bases between them. For the CDR3, the DNA is TGTGCCAGAAGCAAACCGCAGGGAAGGTCCGGGGAGCTGTTTTTT. It is translated as CARSKPQGRSGELFF.

A few counts support this clone. The chain recombines TRBV27 with TRBJ2-2, with 8 bases that match TRBD1. This CDR3 spans 15 amino acids. The germline V gene encodes CDR1 MNHEY and CDR2 SMNVEV (reference sequence). J lost 7 bases, V lost 1 base, and 5 bases had no gene match. The CDR3, as DNA: TGTGCCAGCAGTTTATGGCAGGGGGCCAACGGGGAGCTGTTTTTT. It is translated as CASSLWQGANGELFF.

This clone was seen just once. The V and J genes are TRBV20-1 and TRBJ2-2; D is undetermined. The CDR3 length is 11 residues. Germline lookup yields CDR1 DFQATT and CDR2 SNEGSKA (reference sequence). Written as DNA, the CDR3 is TGCGGAGTGGCCCACACCGGGGAGCTGTTTTTT. Protein: CGVAHTGELFF.

The chain is built from TRBV5-5 and TRBJ1-2; no clear D gene. Trimming took 6 bases from V and 3 from J, leaving 9 bases between them. The germline V gene has CDR1 SGHKS and CDR2 YYEKEE (reference sequence). There are 12 residues in the CDR3. The CDR3 sequence is CASIGPYYGYTF. The CDR3 coding sequence is TGTGCCAGCATTGGCCCTTACTATGGCTACACCTTC.

Of note for this clone: One end of the junction does not line up with germline, which may come from a read error. The gene calls are TRBV10-3 and TRBJ2-3; 7 bases fit TRBD2. Germline V gene data show CDR1 as ENHRY and CDR2 as SYGVKD. The CDR3 length is 20 residues. CDR3 region: CAISESPGGGGPGSGDTQYF. The CDR3 DNA reads TGTGCCATCAGCGAGTCCCCCGGAGGCGGGGGACCCGGTTCCGGAGATACGCAGTATTTT.

The V call is TRBV18, the J call TRBJ1-2; TRBD1 matches 7 bases. Unmatched junction bases numbered 9, after V lost 3 bases and J lost 5 bases. The CDR3 runs 15 residues. The germline V gene encodes CDR1 KGHSH and CDR2 LQKENI. For the CDR3, the DNA is TGTGCCAGCTCACCTTTTATTGAGACAGGGTATGGCTACACCTTC. This encodes CASSPFIETGYGYTF.

J is TRBJ1-2 and V is TRBV6-1, with TRBD1 as a possible D gene (5 bases). V lost 2 bases to trimming and J lost 1 base, with 32 bases between them. The V gene's germline CDR1 is MNHNS and CDR2 SASEGT. The CDR3 is made up of 22 amino acids. The CDR3 region is CASSESILVRFSGTGFNYGYTF. The CDR3 coding sequence is TGTGCCAGCAGTGAATCTATTCTGGTCCGGTTTTCGGGGACGGGGTTTAACTATGGCTACACCTTC.

V usage is TRBV7-7 and J usage is TRBJ2-5, with D tentatively TRBD2 (5 bases). V shed 5 bases and J shed 2 bases, with 12 bases lying between them. Germline CDR1 and CDR2: SSHAT and FNYEAQ (reference sequence). The CDR3 length is 14 residues. This CDR3 is CASSKGLIQETQYF. The CDR3, as DNA: TGTGCCAGCAGCAAAGGACTGATTCAAGAGACCCAGTACTTC.

Remarks on this clone: A junction boundary mismatches the germline segment, possibly from a read error. The chain combines TRBV5-1 with TRBJ1-5, with 9 positions matching TRBD1. The germline V gene encodes CDR1 SGHRS and CDR2 YFSETQ. This CDR3 is 15 amino acids long. Here the CDR3 DNA reads TGCGCCAGCAGGTTGGGGACAGGGTTCAATCAGCCCCAGCATTTT. This gives the protein CASRLGTGFNQPQHF. The variable domain in full, with the rest retrieved from reference TRBV5-1 and TRBJ1-5, is KAGVTQTPRYLIKTRGQQVTLSCSPISGHRSVSWYQQTPGQGLQFLFEYFSETQRNKGNFPGRFSGRQFSNSRSEMNVSTLELGDSALYLCASRLGTGFNQPQHFGDGTRLSIL.

The chain uses TRBV2 and TRBJ1-2; possible D gene TRBD1, 6 bases. This CDR3 has 14 amino acids. Germline V gene sequence: CDR1 SNHLY, CDR2 FYNNEI. V was pared by 3 bases and J by 8 bases, with 16 bases between. The DNA for the CDR3 is TGTGCCAGCAGTGATAGGGGGGGCAGAACGGGCTACACCTTC. The encoded protein is CASSDRGGRTGYTF. The whole variable domain, remainder taken from reference TRBV2 and TRBJ1-2, is EPEVTQTPSHQVTQMGQEVILRCVPISNHLYFYWYRQILGQKVEFLVSFYNNEISEKSEIFDDQFSVERPDGSNFTLKIRSTKLEDSAMYFCASSDRGGRTGYTFGSGTRLTVV.